This T cell receptor beta chain was recorded in a study of cytomegalovirus exposure and HLA in healthy donors. Findings and limits, study-wide: An analysis was carried out at a later point. It showed that HLA-associated TCR beta chains were more clonally expanded than equally common non-associated chains.

Whereas donors were nominally healthy upon sampling, unrecorded immune exposures were probable. PCR was performed using 60 Vbeta and 13 Jbeta primers. The data were produced by immunoSEQ multiplex PCR, yet TCRdb's version contains in-frame clones alone and is incomplete. The sample has 100,000 or so clones; about 70% are singletons. Germline V gene lookup returns CDR1 GTSNPN and CDR2 SVGIG (reference sequence). The J segment lost 2 bases and the V segment lost 2 bases, leaving 4 bases of the junction unmatched. The CDR3 has 14 residues. This clone was detected a few times. Its antigen is not identified.

The sample consisted of PBMCs. This chain joins TRBV30 and TRBJ2-7; 9 positions agree with TRBD2. This TCR came from a man younger than 40 in good health and CMV-seronegative. The CDR3 bases are TGTGCCTGGAGTATGACTAGCGGAGCCTACGAGCAGTACTTC. Translating gives CAWSMTSGAYEQYF.